This T cell receptor (beta chain) derives from a study of blood T cells in healthy people across ages. Overall study results and limits: When set beside aged donors, long-lived donors presented more naive CD4+ cells and higher diversity. Diversity figures derived from one million T cells were judged to underestimate the true value.

Each donor supplied 8 to 10 milliliters of peripheral blood. This clonotype was seen a few times. Its antigen is unknown. Primers used in a second PCR of about 6 to 11 cycles were a sample-barcoded 5' primer and a J-beta primer mix. One entry per CDR3 protein results from TCRdb running MiXCR on the 5' RACE reads. The sample consists of about a million distinct CDR3 sequences, about 48% of them appearing once. CDR1 and CDR2 (germline): MNHNY, SVGAGI (reference sequence). The CDR3 extends over 14 amino acids. J was trimmed by 4 bases and V by 1 base; bases with no gene match: 3. The sequence came from a man aged 25 to 40 in good health. Material: blood. This sequence joins TRBV6-6 and TRBJ1-2, with 7 nucleotides matching TRBD1. This CDR3 is CASSYLSGGYGYTF. CDR3 DNA sequence: TGTGCCAGCAGTTACTTATCAGGGGGCTATGGCTACACCTTC.